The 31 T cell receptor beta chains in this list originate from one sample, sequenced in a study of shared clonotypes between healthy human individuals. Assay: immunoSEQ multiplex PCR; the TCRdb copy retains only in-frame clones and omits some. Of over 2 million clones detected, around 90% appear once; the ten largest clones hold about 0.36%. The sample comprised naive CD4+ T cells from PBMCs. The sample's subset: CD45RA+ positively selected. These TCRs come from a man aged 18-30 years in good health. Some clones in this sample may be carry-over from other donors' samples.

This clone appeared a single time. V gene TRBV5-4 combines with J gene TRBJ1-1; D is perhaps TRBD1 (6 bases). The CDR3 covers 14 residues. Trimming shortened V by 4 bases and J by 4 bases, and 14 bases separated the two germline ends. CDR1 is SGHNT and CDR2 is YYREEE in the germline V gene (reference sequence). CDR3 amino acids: CASSTNRVATEAFF. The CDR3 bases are TGTGCCAGCAGCACGAACAGGGTTGCCACTGAAGCTTTCTTT.

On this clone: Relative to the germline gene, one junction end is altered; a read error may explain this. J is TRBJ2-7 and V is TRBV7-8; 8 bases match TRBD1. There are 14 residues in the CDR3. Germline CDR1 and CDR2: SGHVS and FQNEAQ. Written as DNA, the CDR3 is TGTGCCAGCAGCTTTAACAGGGGGTCCTCCGAGCAGTACTTC. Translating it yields CASSFNRGSSEQYF.

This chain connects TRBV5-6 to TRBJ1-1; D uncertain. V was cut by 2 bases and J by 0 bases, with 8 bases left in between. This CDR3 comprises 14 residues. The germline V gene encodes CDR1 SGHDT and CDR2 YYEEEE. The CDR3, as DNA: TGTGCCAGCAGCTTCCCCGGCATGAACACTGAAGCTTTCTTT. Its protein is CASSFPGMNTEAFF.

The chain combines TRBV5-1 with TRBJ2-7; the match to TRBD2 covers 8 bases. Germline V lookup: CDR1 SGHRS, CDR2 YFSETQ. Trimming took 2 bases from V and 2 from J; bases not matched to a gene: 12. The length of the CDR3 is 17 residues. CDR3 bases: TGCGCCAGCAGCTTCGGAGGGCTAGCGGGCCCAGCCTACGAGCAGTACTTC. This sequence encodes CASSFGGLAGPAYEQYF.

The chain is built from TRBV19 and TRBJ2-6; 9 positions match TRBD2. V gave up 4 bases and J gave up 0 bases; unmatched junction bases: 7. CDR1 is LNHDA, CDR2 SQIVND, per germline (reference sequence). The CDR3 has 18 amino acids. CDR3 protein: CASSTLAGVASGANVLTF. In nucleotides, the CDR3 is TGTGCCAGTAGTACGTTAGCGGGGGTGGCCTCTGGGGCCAACGTCCTGACTTTC.

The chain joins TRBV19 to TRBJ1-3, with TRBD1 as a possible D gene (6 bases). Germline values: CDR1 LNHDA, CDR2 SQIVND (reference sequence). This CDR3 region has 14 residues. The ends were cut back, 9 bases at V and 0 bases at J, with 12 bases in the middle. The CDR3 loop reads CASLPGDSGNTIYF. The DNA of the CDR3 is TGTGCCAGCCTCCCAGGGGACTCTGGAAACACCATATATTTT.

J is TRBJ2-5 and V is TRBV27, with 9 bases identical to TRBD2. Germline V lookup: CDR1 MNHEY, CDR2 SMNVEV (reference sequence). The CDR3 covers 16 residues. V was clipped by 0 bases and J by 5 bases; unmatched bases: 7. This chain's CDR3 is CASSLSPSGEGETQYF. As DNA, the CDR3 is TGTGCCAGCAGTTTATCTCCTAGCGGGGAAGGGGAGACCCAGTACTTC.

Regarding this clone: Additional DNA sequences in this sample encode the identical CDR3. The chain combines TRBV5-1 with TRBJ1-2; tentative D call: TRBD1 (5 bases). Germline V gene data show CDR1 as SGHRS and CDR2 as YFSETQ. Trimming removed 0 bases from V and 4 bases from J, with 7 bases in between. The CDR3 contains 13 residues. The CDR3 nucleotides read TGCGCCAGCAGCTTGGTCGGGACCTATGGCTACACCTTC. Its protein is CASSLVGTYGYTF.

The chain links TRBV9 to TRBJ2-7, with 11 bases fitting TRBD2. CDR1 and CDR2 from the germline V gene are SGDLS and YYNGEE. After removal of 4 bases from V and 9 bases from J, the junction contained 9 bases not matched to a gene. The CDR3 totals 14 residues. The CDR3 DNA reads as TGTGCCAGCAGCCCCCAGACTAGCGGGGCTCGGCAGTACTTC. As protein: CASSPQTSGARQYF. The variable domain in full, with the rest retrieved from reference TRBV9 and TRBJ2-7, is DSGVTQTPKHLITATGQRVTLRCSPRSGDLSVYWYQQSLDQGLQFLIQYYNGEERAKGNILERFSAQQFPDLHSELNLSSLELGDSALYFCASSPQTSGARQYFGPGTRLTVT.

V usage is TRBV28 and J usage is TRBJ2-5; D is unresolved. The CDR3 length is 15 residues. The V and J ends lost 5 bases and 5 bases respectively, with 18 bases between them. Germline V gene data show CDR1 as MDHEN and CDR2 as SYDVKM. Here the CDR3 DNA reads TGTGCCAGCAGTCCCCCCCGGCCCACGGAGGAGACCCAGTACTTC. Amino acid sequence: CASSPPRPTEETQYF.

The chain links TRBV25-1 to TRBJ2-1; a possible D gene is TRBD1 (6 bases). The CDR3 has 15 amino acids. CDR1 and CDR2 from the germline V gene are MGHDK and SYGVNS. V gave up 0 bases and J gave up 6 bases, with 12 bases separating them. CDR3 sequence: CASSEYGGFSNEQFF. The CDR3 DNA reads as TGTGCCAGCAGTGAATATGGGGGCTTTAGCAATGAGCAGTTCTTC.

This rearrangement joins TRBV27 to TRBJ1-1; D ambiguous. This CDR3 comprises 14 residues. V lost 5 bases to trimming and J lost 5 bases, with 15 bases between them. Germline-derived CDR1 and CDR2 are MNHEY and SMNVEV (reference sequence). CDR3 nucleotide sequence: TGTGCCAGCAGTCTGACCAGGACGGGGACTGAAGCTTTCTTT. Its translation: CASSLTRTGTEAFF.

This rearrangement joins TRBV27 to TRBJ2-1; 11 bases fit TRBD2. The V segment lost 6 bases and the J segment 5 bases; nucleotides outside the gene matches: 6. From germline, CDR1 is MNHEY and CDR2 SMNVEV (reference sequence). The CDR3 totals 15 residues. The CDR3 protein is CASRKPGLADNEQFF. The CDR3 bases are TGTGCCAGCAGGAAACCGGGACTAGCGGACAATGAGCAGTTCTTC.

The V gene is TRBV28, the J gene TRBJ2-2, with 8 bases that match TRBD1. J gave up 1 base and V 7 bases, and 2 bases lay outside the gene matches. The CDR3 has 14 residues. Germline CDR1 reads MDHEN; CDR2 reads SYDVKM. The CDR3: CASTGGLNTGELFF. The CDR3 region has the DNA TGTGCCAGCACAGGGGGCTTGAACACCGGGGAGCTGTTTTTT.

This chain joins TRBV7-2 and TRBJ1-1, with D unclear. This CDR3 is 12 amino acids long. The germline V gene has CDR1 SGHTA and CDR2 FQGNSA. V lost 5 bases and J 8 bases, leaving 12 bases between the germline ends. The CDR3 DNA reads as TGTGCCAGCAGCCCCCCCCGAGGGGAAGCTTTCTTT. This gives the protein CASSPPRGEAFF.

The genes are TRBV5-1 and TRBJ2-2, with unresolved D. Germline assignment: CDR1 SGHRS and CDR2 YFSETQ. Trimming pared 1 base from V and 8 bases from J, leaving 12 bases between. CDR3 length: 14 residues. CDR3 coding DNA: TGCGCCAGCAGCTTGATGGGTTTGGTTGGGGAGCTGTTTTTT. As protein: CASSLMGLVGELFF.

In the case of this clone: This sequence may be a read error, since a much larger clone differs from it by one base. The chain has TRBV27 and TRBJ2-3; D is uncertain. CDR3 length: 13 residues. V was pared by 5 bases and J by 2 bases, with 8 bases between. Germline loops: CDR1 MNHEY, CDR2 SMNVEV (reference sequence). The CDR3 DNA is TGTGCCAGCAGTAAACCATTCACAGATACGCAGTATTTT. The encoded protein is CASSKPFTDTQYF.

The CDR3 loop reads CASSRGTYEKLFF. CDR3 DNA: TGTGCCAGCAGCCGCGGGACTTACGAAAAACTGTTTTTT. V and J are TRBV7-9 and TRBJ1-4; TRBD1 might be the D (5 bases). V gave up 5 bases and J gave up 8 bases, with 12 bases separating them. The CDR3 has 13 amino acids. CDR1 and CDR2 (germline): SEHNR, FQNEAQ (reference sequence).

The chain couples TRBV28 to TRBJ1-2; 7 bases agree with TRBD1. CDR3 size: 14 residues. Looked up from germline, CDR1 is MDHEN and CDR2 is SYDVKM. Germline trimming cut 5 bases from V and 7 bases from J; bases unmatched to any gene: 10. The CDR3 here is CASSPRRQGGGYTF. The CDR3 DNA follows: TGTGCCAGCAGTCCCCGACGACAGGGCGGTGGCTACACCTTC.

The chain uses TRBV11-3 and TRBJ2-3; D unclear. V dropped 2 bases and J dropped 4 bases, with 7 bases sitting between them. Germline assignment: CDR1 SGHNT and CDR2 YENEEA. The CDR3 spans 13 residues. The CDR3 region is CASSLFAADTQYF. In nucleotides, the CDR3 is TGTGCCAGCAGCTTATTTGCAGCAGATACGCAGTATTTT.

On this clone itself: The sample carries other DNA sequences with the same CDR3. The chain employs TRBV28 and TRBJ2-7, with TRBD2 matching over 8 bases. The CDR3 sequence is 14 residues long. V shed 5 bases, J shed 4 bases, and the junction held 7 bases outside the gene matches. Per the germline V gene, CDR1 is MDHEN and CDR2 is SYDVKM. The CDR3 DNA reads TGTGCCAGCAGTCTTGCGGGGGGTTTATACGAGCAGTACTTC. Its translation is CASSLAGGLYEQYF.

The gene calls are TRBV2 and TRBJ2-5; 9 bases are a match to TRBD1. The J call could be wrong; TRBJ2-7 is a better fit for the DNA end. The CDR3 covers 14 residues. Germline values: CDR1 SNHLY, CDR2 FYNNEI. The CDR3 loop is CASSGGTGYYEQYF. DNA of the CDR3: TGTGCCAGCAGTGGGGGGACAGGGTACTACGAGCAGTACTTC.

CDR3 residues: CASSLGTGKADTQYF. DNA of the CDR3: TGCGCCAGCAGCTTGGGGACAGGGAAGGCAGATACGCAGTATTTT. The chain employs TRBV5-1 and TRBJ2-3; 8 bases match TRBD1. Germline CDR1 is SGHRS and CDR2 is YFSETQ. This CDR3 region has 15 residues. Trimming took 0 bases from V and 4 from J; bases not matched to a gene: 4.

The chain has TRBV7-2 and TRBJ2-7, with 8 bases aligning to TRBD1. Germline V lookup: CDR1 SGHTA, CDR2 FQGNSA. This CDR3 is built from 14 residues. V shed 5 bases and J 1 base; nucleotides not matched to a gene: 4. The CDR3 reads CASSAHRGSYEQYF. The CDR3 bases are TGTGCCAGCAGCGCCCACAGGGGGTCCTACGAGCAGTACTTC.

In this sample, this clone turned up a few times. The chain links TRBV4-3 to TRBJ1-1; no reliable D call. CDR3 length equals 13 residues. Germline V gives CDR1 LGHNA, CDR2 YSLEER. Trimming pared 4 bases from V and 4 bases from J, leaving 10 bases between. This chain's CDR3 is CASSPHRGTEAFF. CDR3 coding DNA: TGCGCCAGCAGCCCCCACCGGGGCACTGAAGCTTTCTTT.

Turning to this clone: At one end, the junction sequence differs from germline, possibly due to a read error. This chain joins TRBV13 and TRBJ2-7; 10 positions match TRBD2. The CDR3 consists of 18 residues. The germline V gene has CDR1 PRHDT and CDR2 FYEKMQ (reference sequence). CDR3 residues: CASTLGGGLAGEYYEQYF. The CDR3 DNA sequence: TGTGCCAGCACCTTAGGAGGGGGGCTAGCGGGAGAGTACTACGAGCAGTACTTC.

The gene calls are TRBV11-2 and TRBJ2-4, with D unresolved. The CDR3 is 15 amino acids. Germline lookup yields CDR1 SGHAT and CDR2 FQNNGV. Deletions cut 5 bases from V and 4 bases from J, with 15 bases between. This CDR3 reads CASSAQPTNKNIQYF. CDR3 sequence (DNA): TGTGCCAGCAGCGCCCAGCCGACAAATAAAAACATTCAGTACTTC.

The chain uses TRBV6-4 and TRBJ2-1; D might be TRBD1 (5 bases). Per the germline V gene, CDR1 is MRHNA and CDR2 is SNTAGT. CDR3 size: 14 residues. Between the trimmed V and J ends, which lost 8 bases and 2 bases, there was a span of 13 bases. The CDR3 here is CASLHRSTYNEQFF. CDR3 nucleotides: TGTGCCAGCCTACACAGGTCTACCTACAATGAGCAGTTCTTC.

CDR3 bases: TGCGCCAGCAGCTTGTTCCGGGAAGGGCTCAATGAGCAGTTCTTC. Protein product: CASSLFREGLNEQFF. The gene calls are TRBV5-1 and TRBJ2-1, with D perhaps matching TRBD2 (5 bases). Trimming shortened V by 1 base and J by 6 bases, and 14 bases separated the two germline ends. Germline loops: CDR1 SGHRS, CDR2 YFSETQ. The CDR3 contains 15 residues.

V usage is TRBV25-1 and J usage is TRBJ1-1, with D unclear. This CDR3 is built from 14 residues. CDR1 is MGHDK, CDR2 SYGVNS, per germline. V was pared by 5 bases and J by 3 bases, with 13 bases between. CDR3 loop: CASSQDPGYTEAFF. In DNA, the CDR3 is TGTGCCAGCAGTCAAGACCCGGGTTACACTGAAGCTTTCTTT.

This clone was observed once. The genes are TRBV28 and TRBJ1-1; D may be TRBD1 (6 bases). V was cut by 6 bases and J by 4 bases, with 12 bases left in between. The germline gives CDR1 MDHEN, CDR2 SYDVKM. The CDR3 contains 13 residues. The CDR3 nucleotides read TGTGCCAGCAGGCGGGGGGCGCCCACTGAAGCTTTCTTT. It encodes CASRRGAPTEAFF.